Listed below are T cell receptor beta chains from one sample, sequenced in a study of human T cells and chemical hapten exposure. Via MiXCR, TCRdb re-called the reads, giving one row per CDR3 protein. The table records about 120,000 distinct CDR3 sequences, over 7% of them present only once. The sample was whole blood. All receptors come from a human donor in good health. Some clones in this sample may be carry-over from other donors' samples. The CDR3 runs from the conserved cysteine through the conserved F or W. The D gene is left open where the match is weak. Size is omitted from some rows. Given values are once, few, many or a class for expanded clones.

V gene	D gene	clone size	J gene	CDR3 protein	CDR3 DNA
TRBV3-1	NA	few	TRBJ2-5	CASSQDGLTQETQYF	TGTGCCAGCAGCCAAGATGGACTCACTCAAGAGACCCAGTACTTC
TRBV27	NA	NA	TRBJ2-1	CASSPPSHEQFF	TGTGCCAGCAGTCCGCCTTCCCACGAGCAGTTCTTC
TRBV7-9	NA	many	TRBJ1-1	CASSSTGSPSTEAFF	TGTGCCAGCAGCTCGACAGGCTCCCCGAGCACTGAAGCTTTCTTT
TRBV5-5	TRBD1	many	TRBJ1-5	CASSLWRTGGYSNQPQHF	TGTGCCAGCAGCTTGTGGCGGACAGGGGGATATAGCAATCAGCCCCAGCATTTT
TRBV12-3/TRBV12-4	TRBD1	many	TRBJ1-1	CASSLTDRVTEAFF	TGTGCCAGCAGTTTAACAGACAGGGTGACTGAAGCTTTCTTT
TRBV9	TRBD2	few	TRBJ2-3	CASSNRTRTDTQYF	TGTGCCAGCAGCAATCGGACTAGGACAGATACGCAGTATTTT
TRBV5-5	TRBD1	NA	TRBJ2-1	CASSLDRGSSSYNEQFF	TGTGCCAGCAGCTTGGACAGGGGGTCCAGCTCCTACAATGAGCAGTTCTTC
TRBV5-4	TRBD1	few	TRBJ1-6	CASSTGRQGNNSPLHF	TGTGCCAGCAGTACAGGCCGACAGGGGAATAATTCACCCCTCCACTTT
TRBV14	NA	NA	TRBJ1-5	CASSQAPGQPQHF	TGTGCCAGCAGCCAGGCCCCTGGGCAGCCCCAGCATTTT
TRBV14	TRBD2	NA	TRBJ2-1	CASSQVPAGVLGEQFF	TGTGCCAGCAGCCAAGTTCCAGCGGGAGTTCTAGGTGAGCAGTTCTTC
TRBV5-1	NA	few	TRBJ2-7	CASSLSDWVEQYF	TGCGCCAGCAGCTTGTCGGACTGGGTCGAGCAGTACTTC
TRBV7-9	TRBD1	many	TRBJ2-7	CASSHGTAYPYEQYF	TGTGCCAGCAGTCACGGGACAGCCTATCCCTACGAGCAGTACTTC
TRBV18	NA	many	TRBJ1-4	CASSPMEDEKLFF	TGTGCCAGCTCACCCATGGAGGACGAAAAACTGTTTTTT
TRBV5-1	NA	few	TRBJ1-6	CASREQRASDSPLHF	TGCGCCAGCAGGGAACAGAGGGCCAGTGATTCACCCCTCCACTTT
TRBV2	TRBD2	many	TRBJ2-3	CATRGDATDTQYF	TGTGCCACTCGGGGGGATGCGACAGATACGCAGTATTTT
TRBV7-2	TRBD1	many	TRBJ1-1	CASSRDRDPMNTEAFF	TGTGCCAGCAGCAGGGACAGGGACCCCATGAACACTGAAGCTTTCTTT
TRBV7-9	NA	NA	TRBJ1-6	CASRTENSPLHF	TGTGCCAGCCGGACGGAAAATTCACCCCTCCACTTT
TRBV4-1	NA	many	TRBJ1-3	CASSQGGSGSGNTIYF	TGCGCCAGCAGCCAAGGGGGATCAGGCTCTGGAAACACCATATATTTT
TRBV20-1	NA	NA	TRBJ2-1	CSARDSRGGYNEQFF	TGCAGTGCTAGAGATAGTCGAGGAGGCTACAATGAGCAGTTCTTC
TRBV14	TRBD2	few	TRBJ2-1	CASSQGTSGNHEQFF	TGTGCCAGCAGCCAGGGGACTAGCGGGAACCATGAGCAGTTCTTC